A selection of T cell receptor beta chains follows, all from one sample in a study of blood T cell repertoires in COVID-19. Some clones are missing from TCRdb's copy, which holds only in-frame ones; the method was immunoSEQ multiplex PCR. The profile covers 240,000 or so clones, with 70% to 85% appearing a single time and about 1.9% taken by the ten largest. The sequencing input was peripheral blood. Every receptor here comes from an elderly woman with acute or convalescent COVID-19. CDR3s include the opening cysteine and the closing phenylalanine or tryptophan. D genes are given only for firm matches. Size values are once, few and many counts, or a class for expanded clones, and some rows have none.

J gene: TRBJ1-1; D gene: TRBD1; V gene: TRBV19; clone size: NA; CDR3 length: 17; CDR3 DNA: TGTGCCAGTAGTGCCGGGACAGGGGGCGCCTGGGTCACTGAAGCTTTCTTT; CDR3 protein: CASSAGTGGAWVTEAFF
J gene: TRBJ1-6; D gene: NA; V gene: TRBV9; clone size: NA; CDR3 length: 14; CDR3 DNA: TGTGCCAGCAGCCCCCGGACAGTACTTTCACCCCTCCACTTT; CDR3 protein: CASSPRTVLSPLHF
J gene: TRBJ2-5; D gene: NA; V gene: TRBV7-4; clone size: once; CDR3 length: 15; CDR3 DNA: TGTGCCAGCAGCTTTAGACACAGCCGCCAAGAGACCCAGTACTTC; CDR3 protein: CASSFRHSRQETQYF
J gene: TRBJ2-1; D gene: TRBD2; V gene: TRBV6-5; clone size: NA; CDR3 length: 15; CDR3 DNA: TGTGCCAGCAGTTATCTAGCTCCAGCGGGAGGGCTGCAGTTCTTC; CDR3 protein: CASSYLAPAGGLQFF
J gene: TRBJ2-1; D gene: TRBD1; V gene: TRBV11-2; clone size: NA; CDR3 length: 13; CDR3 DNA: TGTGCCAGCAGCTGGACAGGGGTCAATGAGCAGTTCTTC; CDR3 protein: CASSWTGVNEQFF
J gene: TRBJ2-2; D gene: NA; V gene: TRBV6-4; clone size: NA; CDR3 length: 14; CDR3 DNA: TGTGCCAGCGCCCTCGACAGGAACACCGGGGAGCTGTTTTTT; CDR3 protein: CASALDRNTGELFF
J gene: TRBJ2-1; D gene: TRBD2; V gene: TRBV2; clone size: NA; CDR3 length: 14; CDR3 DNA: TGTGCCTCGGGGGGGCGCAGCTCCTACAATGAGCAGTTCTTC; CDR3 protein: CASGGRSSYNEQFF
J gene: TRBJ1-4; D gene: NA; V gene: TRBV4-3; clone size: NA; CDR3 length: 17; CDR3 DNA: TGCGCCAGCAGCCAAGATGCTCAGGGTTCAACTAATGAAAAACTGTTTTTT; CDR3 protein: CASSQDAQGSTNEKLFF
J gene: TRBJ1-2; D gene: TRBD1; V gene: TRBV2; clone size: NA; CDR3 length: 13; CDR3 DNA: TGTGCCAGCAGCGCGGACAGGGAGGATGGCTACACCTTC; CDR3 protein: CASSADREDGYTF
J gene: TRBJ1-1; D gene: TRBD1; V gene: TRBV11-1; clone size: NA; CDR3 length: 14; CDR3 DNA: TGTGCCAGCAGCCTGGGACAGGGGAACACTGAAGCTTTCTTT; CDR3 protein: CASSLGQGNTEAFF
J gene: TRBJ1-2; D gene: TRBD1; V gene: TRBV5-4; clone size: NA; CDR3 length: 14; CDR3 DNA: TGTGCCAGCAGCCTCAGGGGGGCGCGGTATGGCTACACCTTC; CDR3 protein: CASSLRGARYGYTF
J gene: TRBJ1-4; D gene: TRBD1; V gene: TRBV9; clone size: NA; CDR3 length: 17; CDR3 DNA: TGTGCCAGCAGCGTAGATACCGGGACAGACGAAAATGAAAAACTGTTTTTT; CDR3 protein: CASSVDTGTDENEKLFF
J gene: TRBJ1-1; D gene: TRBD1; V gene: TRBV18; clone size: NA; CDR3 length: 14; CDR3 DNA: TGTGCCAGCTCAACGACAGGGGGCTGGACTGAAGCTTTCTTT; CDR3 protein: CASSTTGGWTEAFF
J gene: TRBJ2-5; D gene: NA; V gene: TRBV2; clone size: NA; CDR3 length: 14; CDR3 DNA: TGTGCCAGCAGTAGACGGACTAACCAAGAGACCCAGTACTTC; CDR3 protein: CASSRRTNQETQYF
J gene: TRBJ2-5; D gene: NA; V gene: TRBV27; clone size: NA; CDR3 length: 13; CDR3 DNA: TGTGCCAGCAGTTTATACTACCAAGAGACCCAGTACTTC; CDR3 protein: CASSLYYQETQYF
J gene: TRBJ1-4; D gene: NA; V gene: TRBV20-1; clone size: NA; CDR3 length: 11; CDR3 DNA: TGCAGTGGGCTGGCTAATGAAAAACTGTTTTTT; CDR3 protein: CSGLANEKLFF
J gene: TRBJ1-1; D gene: TRBD1; V gene: TRBV5-1; clone size: few; CDR3 length: 15; CDR3 DNA: TGCGCCAGCAGCGGAGGCAGGGGGCTAAACACTGAAGCTTTCTTT; CDR3 protein: CASSGGRGLNTEAFF
J gene: TRBJ2-3; D gene: TRBD2; V gene: TRBV7-2; clone size: once; CDR3 length: 18; CDR3 DNA: TGTGCCAGCAGCTCCCCGGGACTAGCGGGGGGGAACACAGATACGCAGTATTTT; CDR3 protein: CASSSPGLAGGNTDTQYF
J gene: TRBJ1-6; D gene: TRBD1; V gene: TRBV30; clone size: NA; CDR3 length: 15; CDR3 DNA: TGTGCCGGGTCCCGGGACAGGGCGGGTAATTCACCCCTCCACTTT; CDR3 protein: CAGSRDRAGNSPLHF
J gene: TRBJ1-4; D gene: TRBD1; V gene: TRBV28; clone size: NA; CDR3 length: 15; CDR3 DNA: TGTGCCAGCAGTCAGACAGGGTCGCGAAATGAAAAACTGTTTTTT; CDR3 protein: CASSQTGSRNEKLFF
J gene: TRBJ1-3; D gene: NA; V gene: TRBV7-6; clone size: NA; CDR3 length: 14; CDR3 DNA: TGTGCCAGCAGCATCAGACCAACCGGGGACACCATATATTTT; CDR3 protein: CASSIRPTGDTIYF
J gene: TRBJ2-5; D gene: NA; V gene: TRBV6-5; clone size: once; CDR3 length: 14; CDR3 DNA: TGTGCCAGCAGTTACGGAGGTGGGGAAGAGACCCAGTACTTC; CDR3 protein: CASSYGGGEETQYF
J gene: TRBJ2-1; D gene: TRBD2; V gene: TRBV9; clone size: NA; CDR3 length: 15; CDR3 DNA: TGTGCCAGCAGCGAGAGCAGTAGCGGGGGGGCTTGGCAGTTCTTC; CDR3 protein: CASSESSSGGAWQFF
J gene: TRBJ1-1; D gene: NA; V gene: TRBV4-1; clone size: NA; CDR3 length: 15; CDR3 DNA: TGCGCCAGCAGCCAGAGCGAGGGCGCTAACACTGAAGCTTTCTTT; CDR3 protein: CASSQSEGANTEAFF
J gene: TRBJ1-2; D gene: TRBD1; V gene: TRBV2; clone size: NA; CDR3 length: 14; CDR3 DNA: TGTGCCAGCAGTGAAGGACAGGGGGCGGGAGGCTACACCTTC; CDR3 protein: CASSEGQGAGGYTF
J gene: TRBJ1-5; D gene: NA; V gene: TRBV6-5; clone size: once; CDR3 length: 14; CDR3 DNA: TGTGCCAGCAGCGCCCGGGGGGAATATCAGCCCCAGCATTTT; CDR3 protein: CASSARGEYQPQHF
J gene: TRBJ2-7; D gene: NA; V gene: TRBV19; clone size: NA; CDR3 length: 12; CDR3 DNA: TGTGCCAGTAGTATGAGCTCCTACGAGCAGTACTTC; CDR3 protein: CASSMSSYEQYF
J gene: TRBJ1-1; D gene: NA; V gene: TRBV7-2; clone size: NA; CDR3 length: 14; CDR3 DNA: TGTGCCAGCAGCTTGACCCTAGGGAACACTGAAGCTTTCTTT; CDR3 protein: CASSLTLGNTEAFF
J gene: TRBJ1-2; D gene: NA; V gene: TRBV18; clone size: NA; CDR3 length: 14; CDR3 DNA: TGTGCCAGCTCGGGAGGGCAGTCGGCCTATGGCTACACCTTC; CDR3 protein: CASSGGQSAYGYTF
J gene: TRBJ1-1; D gene: NA; V gene: TRBV28; clone size: NA; CDR3 length: 12; CDR3 DNA: TGTGCCAGCAGTTTAACGTTTGGGGCCCCTTTCTTT; CDR3 protein: CASSLTFGAPFF
J gene: TRBJ2-1; D gene: TRBD2; V gene: TRBV7-3; clone size: NA; CDR3 length: 16; CDR3 DNA: TGTGCCAGCAGCTTAGGTAGGGCGGGGGAGTATTATGAGCAGTTCTTC; CDR3 protein: CASSLGRAGEYYEQFF
J gene: TRBJ2-7; D gene: NA; V gene: TRBV18; clone size: NA; CDR3 length: 16; CDR3 DNA: TGTGCCAGCTCACCCCGAGGTGGGGGCCACTCCTACGAGCAGTACTTC; CDR3 protein: CASSPRGGGHSYEQYF
J gene: TRBJ1-6; D gene: NA; V gene: TRBV6-5; clone size: NA; CDR3 length: 13; CDR3 DNA: TGTGCCAGCAAGAGCTCCTATAATTCACCCCTCCACTTT; CDR3 protein: CASKSSYNSPLHF
J gene: TRBJ1-5; D gene: NA; V gene: TRBV10-1; clone size: once; CDR3 length: 14; CDR3 DNA: TGCGCCAGCAGTGAGGTTTCAGGGCAGCAGCCCCAGCATTTT; CDR3 protein: CASSEVSGQQPQHF
J gene: TRBJ2-1; D gene: TRBD2; V gene: TRBV20-1; clone size: NA; CDR3 length: 15; CDR3 DNA: TGCAGTGCTAGTAAAAGCGGGAGGGCCTGGAATGAGCAGTTCTTC; CDR3 protein: CSASKSGRAWNEQFF
J gene: TRBJ2-3; D gene: NA; V gene: TRBV7-2; clone size: NA; CDR3 length: 15; CDR3 DNA: TGTGCCAGCAGCTTTACTAGCCTACAACGGGTTACGCAGTATTTT; CDR3 protein: CASSFTSLQRVTQYF
J gene: TRBJ2-7; D gene: NA; V gene: TRBV6-2/TRBV6-3; clone size: NA; CDR3 length: 17; CDR3 DNA: TGTGCCAGCAGTTACCCCTTAGGGAAGACAGGAGATTACGAGCAGTACTTC; CDR3 protein: CASSYPLGKTGDYEQYF
J gene: TRBJ2-3; D gene: TRBD2; V gene: TRBV9; clone size: NA; CDR3 length: 18; CDR3 DNA: TGTGCCAGCAGCGTAGGACTAGCGGGGGGCCAACCCACAGATACGCAGTATTTT; CDR3 protein: CASSVGLAGGQPTDTQYF
J gene: TRBJ2-1; D gene: TRBD2; V gene: TRBV5-1; clone size: NA; CDR3 length: 16; CDR3 DNA: TGCGCCAGCACCCGGGGCCTAGCGGGGGGATCCAATGAGCAGTTCTTC; CDR3 protein: CASTRGLAGGSNEQFF
J gene: TRBJ1-1; D gene: TRBD1; V gene: TRBV5-8; clone size: NA; CDR3 length: 16; CDR3 DNA: TGTGCCAGCAGCTTGGGAGGGGACAGGATTTACACTGAAGCTTTCTTT; CDR3 protein: CASSLGGDRIYTEAFF
J gene: TRBJ1-6; D gene: TRBD1; V gene: TRBV27; clone size: NA; CDR3 length: 14; CDR3 DNA: TGTGCCAGCAGGGACAGGGTCCGAAATTCACCCCTCCACTTT; CDR3 protein: CASRDRVRNSPLHF
J gene: TRBJ1-2; D gene: NA; V gene: TRBV19; clone size: NA; CDR3 length: 13; CDR3 DNA: TGTGCCAGTAACGGGGGGCTTGACTATGGCTACACCTTC; CDR3 protein: CASNGGLDYGYTF
J gene: TRBJ2-5; D gene: NA; V gene: TRBV11-2; clone size: NA; CDR3 length: 16; CDR3 DNA: TGTGCCAGCAGCTTAGAGGGCTCCCTTAGAGGGGAGACCCAGTACTTC; CDR3 protein: CASSLEGSLRGETQYF
J gene: TRBJ1-2; D gene: TRBD1; V gene: TRBV19; clone size: NA; CDR3 length: 17; CDR3 DNA: TGTGCCAGTATAAATTCTAGAGGGGGACAGCGCAACTATGGCTACACCTTC; CDR3 protein: CASINSRGGQRNYGYTF
J gene: TRBJ1-5; D gene: TRBD1; V gene: TRBV28; clone size: NA; CDR3 length: 16; CDR3 DNA: TGTGCCAGCAGACCAGGACAGGGGGCGGGTGTTCAGCCCCAGCATTTT; CDR3 protein: CASRPGQGAGVQPQHF
J gene: TRBJ1-1; D gene: TRBD1; V gene: TRBV29-1; clone size: NA; CDR3 length: 13; CDR3 DNA: TGCAGCATCAGGACAGGAAGGGGAACTGAAGCTTTCTTT; CDR3 protein: CSIRTGRGTEAFF
J gene: TRBJ2-3; D gene: TRBD2; V gene: TRBV5-1; clone size: once; CDR3 length: 17; CDR3 DNA: TGCGCCAGCAGCCGACTAGCGGGCTACTCCAGCACAGATACGCAGTATTTT; CDR3 protein: CASSRLAGYSSTDTQYF
J gene: TRBJ2-7; D gene: TRBD2; V gene: TRBV28; clone size: few; CDR3 length: 14; CDR3 DNA: TGTGCCAGCAGTTCGCCGGGAGGCACCTACGAGCAGTACTTC; CDR3 protein: CASSSPGGTYEQYF
J gene: TRBJ2-1; D gene: NA; V gene: TRBV6-5; clone size: NA; CDR3 length: 13; CDR3 DNA: TGTGCCAGCACCCCCCTCTTGACGGGAGAGCAGTTCTTC; CDR3 protein: CASTPLLTGEQFF
J gene: TRBJ2-5; D gene: TRBD2; V gene: TRBV7-3; clone size: few; CDR3 length: 15; CDR3 DNA: TGTGCCAGCAGCTTTTTAGCGGGAGTAGGAGAGACCCAGTACTTC; CDR3 protein: CASSFLAGVGETQYF
J gene: TRBJ2-5; D gene: NA; V gene: TRBV7-9; clone size: NA; CDR3 length: 17; CDR3 DNA: TGTGCCAGCAGCTCGGACCTGGGGAGAGCGGAGAAAGAGACCCAGTACTTC; CDR3 protein: CASSSDLGRAEKETQYF
J gene: TRBJ1-3; D gene: TRBD1; V gene: TRBV3-1/TRBV3-2; clone size: NA; CDR3 length: 16; CDR3 DNA: TGTGCCAGCAGCTTTTCGACAGGGACCTCTGGAAACACCATATATTTT; CDR3 protein: CASSFSTGTSGNTIYF
J gene: TRBJ2-3; D gene: NA; V gene: TRBV7-2; clone size: NA; CDR3 length: 13; CDR3 DNA: TGTGCCAGCAGCTTAGTTCGGGGGGATACGCAGTATTTT; CDR3 protein: CASSLVRGDTQYF